This is a list of T cell receptor beta chains from one sample in a study of blood T cell repertoires in COVID-19. The table came from immunoSEQ multiplex PCR; TCRdb's copy has only in-frame clones and leaves some out. The sample includes roughly 180,000 clones, almost 80% of them seen just once. The sample taken for sequencing was peripheral blood. The source is a man aged 60 to 69 with active or convalescent COVID-19. Each CDR3 is given with its conserved first and last residue. Each record gives: D gene, V gene, J gene, clone size, CDR3 length, CDR3 DNA, CDR3 protein. D genes are given only for firm matches. Not all rows give a size; the values are once, few, many and, for expanded clones, a class.

-	TRBV19	TRBJ1-5	-	15	TGTGCCGCACGAAGAACAGGGCGGCGCAATCAGCCCCAGCATTTT	CAARRTGRRNQPQHF
TRBD1	TRBV12-5	TRBJ2-2	-	17	TGTGCTAGTGGTTTGCTCCTGGGGGACAGGGACACCGGGGAGCTGTTTTTT	CASGLLLGDRDTGELFF
TRBD1	TRBV10-3	TRBJ2-3	-	15	TGTGCCATCAGCCGGACAGGGGAGAGCACAGATACGCAGTATTTT	CAISRTGESTDTQYF
-	TRBV28	TRBJ1-2	-	17	TGTGCCAGCAGCTCAGCAGGGCAGGGAAAATTGTGGTATGGCTACACCTTC	CASSSAGQGKLWYGYTF
TRBD2	TRBV24-1	TRBJ2-3	-	12	TGTGCCACCGCGGGAGCCACAGATACGCAGTATTTT	CATAGATDTQYF
TRBD1	TRBV6-5	TRBJ2-2	-	14	TGTGCCAGCAGGGACAGGGTACACACCGGGGAGCTGTTTTTT	CASRDRVHTGELFF
TRBD2	TRBV10-3	TRBJ2-7	-	12	TGTGCCGTGCGCGGGAGTAGCTACGAGCAGTACTTC	CAVRGSSYEQYF
-	TRBV12-5	TRBJ2-3	-	17	TGTGCTAGTGGTAATTGGTATAGCGGACAAGGCACAGATACGCAGTATTTT	CASGNWYSGQGTDTQYF
TRBD1	TRBV9	TRBJ1-2	-	15	TGTGCCAGCAGCGCCCGACAGGGGGCAGACTATGGCTACACCTTC	CASSARQGADYGYTF
-	TRBV7-2	TRBJ2-7	-	11	TGTGCCAGCAGCCTAAACTACGAGCAGTACTTC	CASSLNYEQYF
TRBD1	TRBV6-2/TRBV6-3	TRBJ1-1	-	15	TGTGCCAGCAGTAGACCGGGACAGGGTATGACTGAAGCTTTCTTT	CASSRPGQGMTEAFF
-	TRBV6-1	TRBJ1-1	-	13	TGTGCCAGCAGTGACATGTCGAACACTGAAGCTTTCTTT	CASSDMSNTEAFF
-	TRBV11-2	TRBJ1-1	-	15	TGTGCCAGCAGCCCCCCGGGAGGGCTGAACACTGAAGCTTTCTTT	CASSPPGGLNTEAFF
-	TRBV4-1	TRBJ2-5	-	16	TGCGCCAGCAGCCAAAGGGGGCGGGATTACCTGGAGACCCAGTACTTC	CASSQRGRDYLETQYF
TRBD1	TRBV5-4	TRBJ2-1	-	13	TGTGCCAGCCAAACAGGGGCGGAGAATGAGCAGTTCTTC	CASQTGAENEQFF
TRBD2	TRBV6-2/TRBV6-3	TRBJ2-3	-	15	TGTGCCAGCAGCTCCGGGACTAGCGGGACATATACGCAGTATTTT	CASSSGTSGTYTQYF
-	TRBV7-9	TRBJ1-1	-	15	TGTGCCAGCAGCTTAGTCCGGGGAACAGTCCCTGAAGCTTTCTTT	CASSLVRGTVPEAFF
-	TRBV5-1	TRBJ1-2	-	13	TGCGCCAGCAGCTTGAAGGGGATGGGTGGCTACACCTTC	CASSLKGMGGYTF
-	TRBV4-1	TRBJ2-7	few	14	TGCGCCAGCAGCCAAGATGAACCCTCTCGGTTGAAGTACTTC	CASSQDEPSRLKYF
-	TRBV6-2/TRBV6-3	TRBJ2-2	few	14	TGTGCCAGCAGTTACTATGGGGCTCGCGGGGAGCTGTTTTTT	CASSYYGARGELFF
TRBD2	TRBV6-4	TRBJ2-3	-	13	TGTGCCAGCGCTAGCGGGAGTACAGATACGCAGTATTTT	CASASGSTDTQYF
-	TRBV27	TRBJ1-1	-	14	TGTGCCAGCAGTTACGGGGGGCGCAGGAGTGAAGCTTTCTTT	CASSYGGRRSEAFF
-	TRBV11-1	TRBJ2-5	-	16	TGTGCCAGCAAACCCGATGGGGCCTGGCTCCAAGAGACCCAGTACTTC	CASKPDGAWLQETQYF
-	TRBV28	TRBJ2-1	-	14	TGTGCCAGCAGTCCTCCGGGACTGGTCAATGAGCAGTTCTTC	CASSPPGLVNEQFF
-	TRBV11-3	TRBJ2-2	-	14	TGTGCCAGCAGCCCCCCCACGAACACCGGGGAGCTGTTTTTT	CASSPPTNTGELFF
-	TRBV3-1/TRBV3-2	TRBJ2-2	many	14	TGTGCCAGCAGCTCGGGGGCGAACACCGGGGAGCTGTTTTTT	CASSSGANTGELFF
-	TRBV28	TRBJ2-7	-	15	TGTGCCAGCAGTTTACTAGCCTACGGGGGCTACGAGCAGTACTTC	CASSLLAYGGYEQYF
-	TRBV28	TRBJ1-1	-	12	TGTGCCAGCAGTAGACAGCGCACTGAAGCTTTCTTT	CASSRQRTEAFF
TRBD1	TRBV6-2/TRBV6-3	TRBJ1-1	once	14	TGTGCCAGCAGTCGACAGGGGACGAACACTGAAGCTTTCTTT	CASSRQGTNTEAFF
TRBD2	TRBV7-9	TRBJ2-7	-	15	TGTGCCAGCAGCTTATACCGGGAGGCACAGGACGAGCAGTACTTC	CASSLYREAQDEQYF
TRBD2	TRBV6-2/TRBV6-3	TRBJ2-7	-	15	TGTGCCAGCAGTTCCCAACTAGCGGGAGCCTACGAGCAGTACTTC	CASSSQLAGAYEQYF
TRBD2	TRBV7-3	TRBJ2-7	many	17	TGTGCCAGCAGCTTATCGGTAGCGGGGAAGCCTTACTACGAGCAGTACTTC	CASSLSVAGKPYYEQYF
TRBD1	TRBV28	TRBJ1-5	-	14	TGTGCGACCTTACAGGGGGCGCGGAATCAGCCCCAGCATTTT	CATLQGARNQPQHF
TRBD1	TRBV7-2	TRBJ1-1	-	14	TGTGCCAGCAGCTTAAATACAGGGGACGCTGAAGCTTTCTTT	CASSLNTGDAEAFF
TRBD2	TRBV15	TRBJ2-3	-	15	TGTGCCACAGCCCCCCAGCGGGGGAGCACAGATACGCAGTATTTT	CATAPQRGSTDTQYF
TRBD2	TRBV2	TRBJ2-1	-	15	TGTGCCAGCAGCTGGCGGGGAGGGCCTGGGAATGAGCAGTTCTTC	CASSWRGGPGNEQFF
TRBD1	TRBV5-1	TRBJ2-5	-	15	TGCGCCAGCAGCCCCTTAAGGACAGGGTTAGAGACCCAGTACTTC	CASSPLRTGLETQYF
-	TRBV18	TRBJ1-6	once	15	TGTGCCAGCTCACCCGACGGGGGTAGGGGCTCACCCCTCCACTTT	CASSPDGGRGSPLHF